These T cell receptor beta chains were read from a single sample in a study of T cell responses to AZD1222 COVID-19 vaccine. Sequencing was performed with immunoSEQ multiplex PCR; in TCRdb, only in-frame clones are kept and a portion is missing. This sample has over 100,000 clones, with 88% found just once. The sequenced sample was peripheral blood, obtained on day 0 of MenACWY control vaccination. These receptors all come from an adult in good health. Each CDR3 is given with its conserved first and last residue. A D gene is named only where the DNA matches it firmly. Rows may omit the clone size; those that give it use once, few, many or a size class.

clone_size	d_call	j_call	v_call	cdr3_nt	cdr3_aa
.	TRBD2	TRBJ2-3	TRBV19	TGTGCCTCAAAGCGGGAGGGCCTCACAGATACGCAGTATTTT	CASKREGLTDTQYF
.	TRBD1	TRBJ1-2	TRBV19	TGTGCCAGTAGGCTACAGGGGGATTATGGCTACACCTTC	CASRLQGDYGYTF
.	TRBD1	TRBJ1-4	TRBV7-9	TGTGCCAGCAGACCTCTGGGGACAGGGGTCGCAATTAAGGAAAAACTGTTTTTT	CASRPLGTGVAIKEKLFF
.	TRBD2	TRBJ2-7	TRBV13	TGTGCCAGCAGCTTCCCCCTAGCGGGGTACGAGCAGTACTTC	CASSFPLAGYEQYF
.	TRBD1	TRBJ1-5	TRBV16	TGTGCCAGCAGCCAGGGATTCGCACAGGGGGGTAATAGCAATCAGCCCCAGCATTTT	CASSQGFAQGGNSNQPQHF
.	.	TRBJ1-2	TRBV11-2	TGTGCCAGCAGCTTTACAGGCTACCATAACTATGGCTACACCTTC	CASSFTGYHNYGYTF
.	TRBD1	TRBJ2-1	TRBV4-2	TGTGCCAGCAGCCCCCTACTGACAGGGGGCTACAATGAGCAGTTCTTC	CASSPLLTGGYNEQFF
.	.	TRBJ2-3	TRBV5-6	TGTGCCAGCAGCCCCGGAACAGATACGCAGTATTTT	CASSPGTDTQYF
.	.	TRBJ2-7	TRBV9	TGTGCCAGCAGCGTAAGCACGGAGGGATACGAGCAGTACTTC	CASSVSTEGYEQYF
.	.	TRBJ2-2	TRBV21-1	TGTGCCAGCAGCAGATGGGCTAACCACGCCGGGAATGGTAACGGGGAGCTGTTTTTT	CASSRWANHAGNGNGELFF
many	.	TRBJ1-5	TRBV7-3	TGTGCCAGCAGCTTATCTGGGGAACAGCCCCAGCATTTT	CASSLSGEQPQHF
.	.	TRBJ1-4	TRBV2	TGTGCCAGCAGTGACCCCTCGGCCCCTAATGAAAAACTGTTTTTT	CASSDPSAPNEKLFF
once	.	TRBJ1-5	TRBV5-8	TGTGCCAGCAGGGGGCTGAATCAGCCCCAGCATTTT	CASRGLNQPQHF
.	.	TRBJ1-5	TRBV18	TGTGCCAGCTCACCTTCTGGGGGGGGTCAGCCCCAGCATTTT	CASSPSGGGQPQHF
.	TRBD2	TRBJ2-7	TRBV5-6	TGTGCCAGCAGCCCCGCCCGCCGGGCGGGAGGCCACGAGCAGTACTTC	CASSPARRAGGHEQYF
.	.	TRBJ2-5	TRBV5-8	TGTGCCAGCAGCTTCGTGGGCCAAGAGACCCAGTACTTC	CASSFVGQETQYF
.	.	TRBJ2-7	TRBV19	TGTGCCAGTAGTACAAACCCCGGGGAGGAGTCACCCTACGAGCAGTACTTC	CASSTNPGEESPYEQYF
.	.	TRBJ2-3	TRBV5-1	TGCGCCAGCAGCGCCCGGGGGTACGGCACAGATACGCAGTATTTT	CASSARGYGTDTQYF
.	TRBD1	TRBJ1-3	TRBV6-5	TGTGCCAGCAGAACGACAGGGTTAGGAAACACCATATATTTT	CASRTTGLGNTIYF
.	.	TRBJ2-7	TRBV7-2	TGTGCCAGCAGCTTAGCCCCCAACTACGAGCAGTACTTC	CASSLAPNYEQYF
.	.	TRBJ2-6	TRBV6-1	TGTGCCAGCTGTGAAGGGGGGGGAGGGGGCTCTGGGGCCAACGTCCTGACTTTC	CASCEGGGGGSGANVLTF
.	.	TRBJ2-5	TRBV7-9	TGTGCCAGCAGCTCCTCGGCACGGGGTCCGCCTCAAGAGACCCAGTACTTC	CASSSSARGPPQETQYF
.	.	TRBJ1-5	TRBV4-3	TGCGCCAGCAGCCAAGCTAGGCTGTGGCCCCAGCATTTT	CASSQARLWPQHF
.	.	TRBJ2-7	TRBV7-3	TGTGCCAGCAGCTCTAGCTCCTACGAGCAGTACTTC	CASSSSSYEQYF
.	.	TRBJ2-7	TRBV27	TGTGCCAGCAGTACCCTAATGGGGATATCCTACGAGCAGTACTTC	CASSTLMGISYEQYF
.	.	TRBJ2-7	TRBV6-2/TRBV6-3	TGTGCCAGCAGTCCCCGACCCTGGCAGTTTCCCTACGAGCAGTACTTC	CASSPRPWQFPYEQYF
.	TRBD1	TRBJ2-7	TRBV28	TGTGCCAGCAGCCCCGACAGGGTCCTTTCCTACGAGCAGTACTTC	CASSPDRVLSYEQYF
.	.	TRBJ2-4	TRBV28	TGTGCCAGCAGTCCCCCCGGGACTCCCATAATTGGCAAAAACATTCAGTACTTC	CASSPPGTPIIGKNIQYF
.	TRBD1	TRBJ1-6	TRBV6-5	TGTGCCAGCAGTTACGCCCGGACAGGGGATTCACCCCTCCACTTT	CASSYARTGDSPLHF
.	.	TRBJ2-3	TRBV4-3	TGCGCCAGCAGCCAAGATCGTCCAGATACGCAGTATTTT	CASSQDRPDTQYF
.	TRBD1	TRBJ1-1	TRBV9	TGTGCCAGCAGCGTAGGATGGACAGGGGGCAACACTGAAGCTTTCTTT	CASSVGWTGGNTEAFF
once	TRBD2	TRBJ2-3	TRBV14	TGTGCCAGCAGCCAGGGACTAGCTCGAACGCAGTATTTT	CASSQGLARTQYF
.	TRBD1	TRBJ2-3	TRBV4-1	TGCGCCAGCAGCCACTCAAACAGGGGGCTGGTTTCAGATACGCAGTATTTT	CASSHSNRGLVSDTQYF
.	.	TRBJ2-2	TRBV7-2	TGTGCCAGCAGTTCTCAACCTACCGGGGAGCTGTTTTTT	CASSSQPTGELFF
.	.	TRBJ1-2	TRBV28	TGTGCCAGCAGTTTATCCTATGGCTACACCTTC	CASSLSYGYTF
.	.	TRBJ2-3	TRBV7-3	TGTGCCAGCAGCTTTAATGCTGGCGGCACAGATACGCAGTATTTT	CASSFNAGGTDTQYF
.	.	TRBJ1-3	TRBV4-2	TGTGCCAGCAGCCGTGAAGGGAGCTCTGGAAACACCATATATTTT	CASSREGSSGNTIYF
.	TRBD1	TRBJ1-1	TRBV6-2/TRBV6-3	TGTGCCAGCAGTAACCGGACAGGGAGGACTGAAGCTTTCTTT	CASSNRTGRTEAFF
few	TRBD1	TRBJ2-3	TRBV27	TGTGCCAGCAGTTACCCGACAGGGGCAGGCACAGATACGCAGTATTTT	CASSYPTGAGTDTQYF
.	.	TRBJ2-7	TRBV29-1	TGCAGCGCCCGAGGAGGGGGGAGCTACGAGCAGTACTTC	CSARGGGSYEQYF
.	.	TRBJ1-2	TRBV3-1/TRBV3-2	TGTGCCAGCAGCCAAGAAGGGTTTCGGGATGGCTACACCTTC	CASSQEGFRDGYTF
.	.	TRBJ2-6	TRBV6-1	TGTGCCAGCAGTCAAGCCCGGTCTGGGGCCAACGTCCTGACTTTC	CASSQARSGANVLTF
.	.	TRBJ1-5	TRBV6-2/TRBV6-3	TGTGCCAGCAGCAATCATAGGGTGGGGGGCAATCAGCCCCAGCATTTT	CASSNHRVGGNQPQHF
.	.	TRBJ2-7	TRBV5-1	TGCGCCAGCAGTCAGAACCCGGGATCCTCCTCCTACGAGCAGTACTTC	CASSQNPGSSSYEQYF
.	TRBD2	TRBJ2-1	TRBV9	TGTGCCAGCAGCGTTATTAGCGGGGGATACAATGAGCAGTTCTTC	CASSVISGGYNEQFF
.	.	TRBJ1-2	TRBV5-6	TGTGCCAGCAGCCCCGGACGGGTCTATGGCTACACCTTC	CASSPGRVYGYTF
.	.	TRBJ1-2	TRBV28	TGTGCCAGCAGTTTAACCAAGGAAGGCTACACCTTC	CASSLTKEGYTF
.	TRBD1	TRBJ1-4	TRBV3-1/TRBV3-2	TGTGCCAGCAGCCAAGATCTTCGAGGGGGCGGTGAAAAACTGTTTTTT	CASSQDLRGGGEKLFF
.	TRBD2	TRBJ2-5	TRBV4-2	TGTGCCAGCAGCCCCAGCGGGAGGGCCCTTTTCGAGACCCAGTACTTC	CASSPSGRALFETQYF
.	TRBD2	TRBJ2-4	TRBV12-5	TGTGCTAGTGGTCAAAACCTAAAGCGGGGTTTAGCCAAAAACATTCAGTACTTC	CASGQNLKRGLAKNIQYF
.	.	TRBJ1-4	TRBV25-1	TGTGCCAGCAGGATCGACGGAGCGGGGGAAAAACTGTTTTTT	CASRIDGAGEKLFF
.	.	TRBJ1-2	TRBV18	TGTGCCAGCTCACCAGGTGGACAGTCGTTAGCTAACTATGGCTACACCTTC	CASSPGGQSLANYGYTF